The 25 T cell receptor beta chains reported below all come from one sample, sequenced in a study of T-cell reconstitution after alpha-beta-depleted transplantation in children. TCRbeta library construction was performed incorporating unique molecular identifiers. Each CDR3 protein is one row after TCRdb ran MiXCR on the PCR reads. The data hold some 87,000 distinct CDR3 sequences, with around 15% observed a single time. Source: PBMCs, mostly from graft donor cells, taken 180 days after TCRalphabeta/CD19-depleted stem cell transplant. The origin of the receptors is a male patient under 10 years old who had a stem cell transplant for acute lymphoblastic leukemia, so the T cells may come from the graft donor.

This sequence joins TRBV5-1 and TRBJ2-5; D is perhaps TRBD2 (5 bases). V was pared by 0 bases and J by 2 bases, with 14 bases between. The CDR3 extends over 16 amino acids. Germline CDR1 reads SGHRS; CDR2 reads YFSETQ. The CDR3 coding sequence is TGCGCCAGCAGCTTGGGGGAGTTAGCAGTGCAAGAGACCCAGTACTTC. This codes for CASSLGELAVQETQYF.

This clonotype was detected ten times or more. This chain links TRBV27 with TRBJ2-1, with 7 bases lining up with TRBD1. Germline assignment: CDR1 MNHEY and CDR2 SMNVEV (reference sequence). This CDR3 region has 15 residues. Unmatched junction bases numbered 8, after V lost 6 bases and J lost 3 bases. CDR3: CASRLRGQSYNEQFF. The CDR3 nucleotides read TGTGCCAGCAGGCTACGGGGACAGAGCTACAATGAGCAGTTCTTC.

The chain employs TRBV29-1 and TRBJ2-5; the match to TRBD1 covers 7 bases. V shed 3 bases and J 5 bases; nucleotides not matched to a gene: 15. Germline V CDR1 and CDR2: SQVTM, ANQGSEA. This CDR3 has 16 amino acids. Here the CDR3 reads CSVEGTDRPMAETQYF. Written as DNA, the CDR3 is TGCAGCGTTGAGGGAACGGACAGGCCGATGGCGGAGACCCAGTACTTC.

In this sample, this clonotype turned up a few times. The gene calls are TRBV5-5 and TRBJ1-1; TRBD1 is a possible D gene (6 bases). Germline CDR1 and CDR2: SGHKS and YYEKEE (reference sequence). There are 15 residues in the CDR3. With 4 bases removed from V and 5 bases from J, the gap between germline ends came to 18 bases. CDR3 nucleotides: TGTGCCAGCAGCCTCCAGGGCAGGGGAGGAACTGAAGCTTTCTTT. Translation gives CASSLQGRGGTEAFF.

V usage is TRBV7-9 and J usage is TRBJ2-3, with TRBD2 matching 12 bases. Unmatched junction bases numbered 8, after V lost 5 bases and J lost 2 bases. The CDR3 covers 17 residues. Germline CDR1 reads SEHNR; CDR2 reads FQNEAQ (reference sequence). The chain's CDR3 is CASSKGLAGSFTDTQYF. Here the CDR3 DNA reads TGTGCCAGCAGCAAAGGACTAGCGGGGAGCTTCACAGATACGCAGTATTTT. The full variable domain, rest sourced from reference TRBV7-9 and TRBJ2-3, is DTGVSQNPRHKITKRGQNVTFRCDPISEHNRLYWYRQTLGQGPEFLTYFQNEAQLEKSRLLSDRFSAERPKGSFSTLEIQRTEQGDSAMYLCASSKGLAGSFTDTQYFGPGTRLTVL.

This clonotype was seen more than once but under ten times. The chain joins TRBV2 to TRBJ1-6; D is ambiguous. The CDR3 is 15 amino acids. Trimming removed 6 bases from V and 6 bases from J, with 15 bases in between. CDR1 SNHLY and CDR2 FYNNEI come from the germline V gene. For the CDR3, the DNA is TGTGCCAGCAGGTGGCTGTATTTCGTTAATTCACCCCTCCACTTT. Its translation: CASRWLYFVNSPLHF.

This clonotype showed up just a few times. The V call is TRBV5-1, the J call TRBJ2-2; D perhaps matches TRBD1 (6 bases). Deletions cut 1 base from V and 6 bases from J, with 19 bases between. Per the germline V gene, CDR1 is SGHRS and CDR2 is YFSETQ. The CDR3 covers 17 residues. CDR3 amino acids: CASSLQFSGVESGELFF. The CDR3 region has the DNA TGCGCCAGCAGCTTGCAGTTCTCAGGGGTGGAATCCGGGGAGCTGTTTTTT.

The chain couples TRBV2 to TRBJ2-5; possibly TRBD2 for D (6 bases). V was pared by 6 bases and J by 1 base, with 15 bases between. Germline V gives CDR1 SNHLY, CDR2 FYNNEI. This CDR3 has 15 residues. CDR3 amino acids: CASRAPGLPQETQYF. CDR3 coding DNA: TGTGCCAGCAGGGCCCCTGGACTACCCCAAGAGACCCAGTACTTC.

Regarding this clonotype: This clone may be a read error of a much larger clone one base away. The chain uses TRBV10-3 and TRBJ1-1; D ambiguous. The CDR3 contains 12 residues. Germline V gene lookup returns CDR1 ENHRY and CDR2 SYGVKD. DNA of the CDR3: TGTTCCATCAAAGAGTGGAACACTGAAGCTTTCTTT. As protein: CSIKEWNTEAFF.

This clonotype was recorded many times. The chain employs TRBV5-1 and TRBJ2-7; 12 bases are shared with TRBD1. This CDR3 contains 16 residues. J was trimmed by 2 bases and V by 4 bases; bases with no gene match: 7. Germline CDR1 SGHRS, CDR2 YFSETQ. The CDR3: CASSPGQGAVTYEQYF. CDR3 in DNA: TGCGCCAGCAGCCCGGGACAGGGGGCGGTAACCTACGAGCAGTACTTC.

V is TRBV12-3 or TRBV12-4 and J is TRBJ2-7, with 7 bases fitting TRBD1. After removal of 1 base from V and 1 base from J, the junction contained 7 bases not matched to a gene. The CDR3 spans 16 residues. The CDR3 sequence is CASSLVVRGKSYEQYF. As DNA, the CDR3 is TGTGCCAGCAGTTTAGTAGTCAGGGGGAAATCCTACGAGCAGTACTTC.

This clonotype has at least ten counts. The CDR3 nucleotides are TGTGCCAGCAGCTTAGATCTGGGGTTCCGACCCCAGCATTTT. Protein: CASSLDLGFRPQHF. The chain joins TRBV11-2 to TRBJ1-5; no reliable D call. This CDR3 is 14 amino acids long. Germline V CDR1 and CDR2: SGHAT, FQNNGV. V lost 0 bases to trimming and J lost 10 bases, with 13 bases between them.

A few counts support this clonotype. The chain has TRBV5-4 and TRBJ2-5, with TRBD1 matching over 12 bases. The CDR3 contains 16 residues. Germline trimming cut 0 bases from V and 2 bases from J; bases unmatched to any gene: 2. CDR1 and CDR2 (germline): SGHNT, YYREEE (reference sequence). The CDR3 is CASSLGDRGLQETQYF. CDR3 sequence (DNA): TGTGCCAGCAGCTTGGGGGACAGGGGGCTGCAAGAGACCCAGTACTTC.

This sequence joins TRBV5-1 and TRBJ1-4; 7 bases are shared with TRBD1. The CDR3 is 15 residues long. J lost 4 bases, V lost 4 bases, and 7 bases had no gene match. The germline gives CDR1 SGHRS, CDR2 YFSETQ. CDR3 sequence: CASSVRQGYNEKLFF. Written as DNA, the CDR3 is TGCGCCAGCAGCGTAAGACAGGGTTATAATGAAAAACTGTTTTTT.

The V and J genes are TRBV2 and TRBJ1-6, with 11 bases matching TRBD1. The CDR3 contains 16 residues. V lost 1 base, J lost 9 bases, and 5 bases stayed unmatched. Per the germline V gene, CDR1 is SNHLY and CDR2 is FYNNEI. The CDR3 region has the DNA TGTGCCAGCAGTGAAGGGACAGGGGGCGGAGGTTCACCCCTCCACTTT. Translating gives CASSEGTGGGGSPLHF.

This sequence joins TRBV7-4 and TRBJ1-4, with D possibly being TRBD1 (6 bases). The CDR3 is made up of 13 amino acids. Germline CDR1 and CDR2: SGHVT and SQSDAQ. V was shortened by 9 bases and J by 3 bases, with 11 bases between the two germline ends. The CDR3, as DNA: TGTGCCAGGGCGGGACATCCTAATGAAAAACTGTTTTTT. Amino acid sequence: CARAGHPNEKLFF. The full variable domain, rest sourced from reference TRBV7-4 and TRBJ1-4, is GAGVSQSPRYKVAKRGRDVALRCDSISGHVTLYWYRQTLGQGSEVLTYSQSDAQRDKSGRPSGRFSAERPERSVSTLKIQRTEQGDSAVYLCARAGHPNEKLFFGSGTQLSVL.

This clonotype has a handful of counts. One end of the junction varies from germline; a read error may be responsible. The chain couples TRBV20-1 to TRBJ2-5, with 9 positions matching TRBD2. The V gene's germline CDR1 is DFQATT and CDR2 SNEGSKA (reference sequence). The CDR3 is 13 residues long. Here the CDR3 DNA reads TGCAGTGCTAGCCTAGCGGGGAAAGAGACCCAGCACTTC. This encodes CSASLAGKETQHF.

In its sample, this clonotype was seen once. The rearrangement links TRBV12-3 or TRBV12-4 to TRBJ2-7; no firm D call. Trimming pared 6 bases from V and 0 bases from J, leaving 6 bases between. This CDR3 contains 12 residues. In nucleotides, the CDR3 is TGTGCCAGCAGAGGCCTCTCCTACGAGCAGTACTTC. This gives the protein CASRGLSYEQYF.

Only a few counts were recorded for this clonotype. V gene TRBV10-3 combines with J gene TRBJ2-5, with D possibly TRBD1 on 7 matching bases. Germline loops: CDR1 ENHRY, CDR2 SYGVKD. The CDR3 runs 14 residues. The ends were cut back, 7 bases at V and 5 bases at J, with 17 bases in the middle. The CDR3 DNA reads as TGTGCCATCACGGCGGGACAGCAATCGGAGACCCAGTACTTC. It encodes CAITAGQQSETQYF.

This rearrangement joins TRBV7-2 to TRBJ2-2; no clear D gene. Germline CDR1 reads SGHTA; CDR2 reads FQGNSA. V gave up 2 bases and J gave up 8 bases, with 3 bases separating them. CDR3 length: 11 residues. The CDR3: CASSLWGELFF. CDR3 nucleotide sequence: TGTGCCAGCAGCTTATGGGGGGAGCTGTTTTTT.

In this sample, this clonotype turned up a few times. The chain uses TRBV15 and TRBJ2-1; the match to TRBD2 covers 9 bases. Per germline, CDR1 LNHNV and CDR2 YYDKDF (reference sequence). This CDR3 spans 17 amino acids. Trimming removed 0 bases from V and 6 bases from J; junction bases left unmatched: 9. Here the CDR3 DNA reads TGTGCCACCAGCAGAGATAACCCGCGGGGGGGCTTCAATGAGCAGTTCTTC. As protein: CATSRDNPRGGFNEQFF.

CDR3 sequence (DNA): TGTGCCAGCAGTCCAGGGACAGGGTGGGCTTTCTTT. Its protein product is CASSPGTGWAFF. The chain uses TRBV12-3 or TRBV12-4 and TRBJ1-1, with 9 bases matching TRBD1. This CDR3 region has 12 residues. Trimming at V came to 5 bases and at J to 11 bases, leaving 6 bases not matched to a gene.

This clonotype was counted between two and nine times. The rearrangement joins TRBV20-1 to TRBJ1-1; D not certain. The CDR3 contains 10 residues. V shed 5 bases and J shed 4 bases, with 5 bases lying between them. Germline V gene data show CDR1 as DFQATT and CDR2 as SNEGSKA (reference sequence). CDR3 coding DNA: TGCAGTGCTGTGGGCACTGAAGCTTTCTTT. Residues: CSAVGTEAFF.

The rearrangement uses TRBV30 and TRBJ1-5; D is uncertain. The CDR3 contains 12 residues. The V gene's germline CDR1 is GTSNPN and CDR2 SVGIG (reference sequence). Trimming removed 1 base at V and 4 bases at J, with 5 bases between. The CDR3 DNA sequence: TGTGCCTGGAGTGGCACGAATCAGCCCCAGCATTTT. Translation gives CAWSGTNQPQHF.

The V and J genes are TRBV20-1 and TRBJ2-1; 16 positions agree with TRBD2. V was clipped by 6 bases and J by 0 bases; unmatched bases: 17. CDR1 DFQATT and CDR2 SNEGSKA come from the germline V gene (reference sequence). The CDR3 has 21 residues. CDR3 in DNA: TGCAGTGCGGAGATGGGGACTAGCGGGGGGGCGCGAAAGAGCTCCTACAATGAGCAGTTCTTC. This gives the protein CSAEMGTSGGARKSSYNEQFF.